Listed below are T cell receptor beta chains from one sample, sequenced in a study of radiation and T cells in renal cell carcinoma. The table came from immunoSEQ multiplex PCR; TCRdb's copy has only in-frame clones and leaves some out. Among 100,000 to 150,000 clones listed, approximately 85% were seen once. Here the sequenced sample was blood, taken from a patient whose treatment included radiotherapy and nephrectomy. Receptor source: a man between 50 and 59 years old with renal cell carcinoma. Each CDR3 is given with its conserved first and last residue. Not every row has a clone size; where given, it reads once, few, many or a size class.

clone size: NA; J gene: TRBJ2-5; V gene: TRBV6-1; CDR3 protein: CASSRELQETQYF
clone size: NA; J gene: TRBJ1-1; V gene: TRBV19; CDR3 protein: CASSIQGDTEAFF
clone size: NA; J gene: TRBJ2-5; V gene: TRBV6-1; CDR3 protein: CASRTTGLETQYF
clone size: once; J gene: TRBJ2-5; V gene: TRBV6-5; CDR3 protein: CASSYSRGQGQETQYF
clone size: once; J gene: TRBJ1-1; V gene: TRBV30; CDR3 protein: CAWSPPGQNTEAFF
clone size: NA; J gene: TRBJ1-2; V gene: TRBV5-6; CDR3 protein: CASSLSGIYGYTF
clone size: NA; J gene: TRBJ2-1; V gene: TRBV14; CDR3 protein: CASSQGGVWEQFF
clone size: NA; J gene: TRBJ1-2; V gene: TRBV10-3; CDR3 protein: CATQGEDYGYTF
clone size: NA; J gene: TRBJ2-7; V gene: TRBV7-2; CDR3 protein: CASSLTGGREQYF
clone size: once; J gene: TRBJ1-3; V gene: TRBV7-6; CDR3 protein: CASSSEGTGSGNTIYF
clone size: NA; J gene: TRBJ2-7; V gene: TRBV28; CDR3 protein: CASTETGNSYEQYF
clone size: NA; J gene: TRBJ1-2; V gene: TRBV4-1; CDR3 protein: CASSQVIQDGYTF
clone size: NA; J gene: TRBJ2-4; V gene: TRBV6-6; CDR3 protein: CASSYPSERGQNIQYF
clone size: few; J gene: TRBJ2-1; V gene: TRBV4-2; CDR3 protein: CASSQEKLAGLNEQFF
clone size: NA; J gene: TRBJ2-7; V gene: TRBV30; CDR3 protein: CAWNPGQGVIWKTYEQYF
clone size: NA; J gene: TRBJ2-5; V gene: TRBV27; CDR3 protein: CASSTGTHRETQYF
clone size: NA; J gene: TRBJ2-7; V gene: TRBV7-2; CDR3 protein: CASSRAGTSGAYEQYF
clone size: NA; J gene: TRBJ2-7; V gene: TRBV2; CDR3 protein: CASSTGLAGGYEQYF
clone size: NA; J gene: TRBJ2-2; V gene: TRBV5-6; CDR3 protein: CASSYPESRGTGELFF
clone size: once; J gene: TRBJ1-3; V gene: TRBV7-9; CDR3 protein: CASSLAVQLSGNTIYF
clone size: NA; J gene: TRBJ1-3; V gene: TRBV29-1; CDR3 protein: CSVAGTAISGNTIYF
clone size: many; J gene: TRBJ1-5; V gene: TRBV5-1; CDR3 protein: CASSLVGGAGQPQHF
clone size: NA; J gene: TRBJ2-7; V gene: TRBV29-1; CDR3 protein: CSVEDTRSSYEQYF
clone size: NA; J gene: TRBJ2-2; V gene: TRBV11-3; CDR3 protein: CASSPGTLTGELFF
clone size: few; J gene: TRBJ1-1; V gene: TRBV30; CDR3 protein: CAWSTGSYTEAFF
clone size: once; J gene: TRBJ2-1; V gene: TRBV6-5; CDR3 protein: CASSYQLAGADEQFF
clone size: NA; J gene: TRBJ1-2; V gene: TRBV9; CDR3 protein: CASSVNDLGGIGGYTF
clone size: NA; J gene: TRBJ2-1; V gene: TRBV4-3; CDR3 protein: CASSPGLAAYNEQFF
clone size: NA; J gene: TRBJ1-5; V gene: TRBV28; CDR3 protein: CASSRRDFYSNQPQHF
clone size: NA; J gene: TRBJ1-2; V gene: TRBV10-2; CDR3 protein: CASSDDRGYGYTF
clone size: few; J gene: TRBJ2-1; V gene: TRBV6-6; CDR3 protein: CASSGGGREQFF
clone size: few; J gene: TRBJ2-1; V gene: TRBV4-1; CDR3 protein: CASSGSDFSNEQFF
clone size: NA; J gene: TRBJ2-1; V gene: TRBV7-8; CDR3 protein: CASSLPGLAGPSSYNEQFF
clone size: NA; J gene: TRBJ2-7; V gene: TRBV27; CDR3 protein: CASSFWRGTLLPYEQYF
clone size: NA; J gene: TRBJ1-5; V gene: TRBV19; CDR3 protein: CASSSPPGQVFNQPQHF
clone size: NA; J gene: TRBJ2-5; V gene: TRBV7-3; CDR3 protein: CASSPFPSGQETQYF
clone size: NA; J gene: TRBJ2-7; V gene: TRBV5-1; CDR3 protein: CASSTSGNQEQYF
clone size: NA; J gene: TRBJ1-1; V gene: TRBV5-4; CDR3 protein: CASSLAKSGNTEAFF
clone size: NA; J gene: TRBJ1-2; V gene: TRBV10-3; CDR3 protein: CAIMGTGGYGYTF
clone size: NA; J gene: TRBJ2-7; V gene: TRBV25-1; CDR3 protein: CASSEYAGGSEQYF
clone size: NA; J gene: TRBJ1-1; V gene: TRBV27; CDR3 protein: CASKHREPNTEAFF
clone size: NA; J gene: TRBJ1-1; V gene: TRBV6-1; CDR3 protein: CASRERDTRAFF
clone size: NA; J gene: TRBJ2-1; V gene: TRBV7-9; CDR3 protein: CASSLGGFRRYNEQFF
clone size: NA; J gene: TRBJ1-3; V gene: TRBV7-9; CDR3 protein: CASSSQTPGRAGNTIYF
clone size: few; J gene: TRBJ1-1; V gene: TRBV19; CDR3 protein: CASSKGQESTEAFF
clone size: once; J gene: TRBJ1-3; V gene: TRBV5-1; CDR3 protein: CASSEQGGGNTIYF
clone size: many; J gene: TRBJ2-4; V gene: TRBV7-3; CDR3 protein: CASSTTSANIQYF
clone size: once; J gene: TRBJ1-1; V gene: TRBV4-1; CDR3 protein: CASSHLGAGNLNTEAFF
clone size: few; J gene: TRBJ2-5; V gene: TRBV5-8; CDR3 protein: CASSLNYQETQYF